This record looks at one TCR beta chain sequence and its context. The table lists this clonotype with a few counts. This clone's antigen is unknown. No qualities accompany the bases; no much larger clone lies one base away. This entry belongs to a study of T-cell memory formation after mild COVID-19 (TCRdb year 2021). About the full investigation: TCR sequence clusters from the two donors were largely donor specific. In two donors, T-cell clones that expanded and contracted after mild COVID-19 were followed by sequencing TCRalpha and TCRbeta repertoires longitudinally. The cohort was made up of two young adult volunteers, one female and one male, who were previously healthy. The investigation overall reported the following: Clones contracting from day 15 to 85 had balanced CD4/CD8 phenotypes, while a second wave expanding from day 15 to 37 was biased towards CD4+. Some responding clones were detected in pre-infection memory, which suggested that pre-existing cross-reactive memory T cells had joined the SARS-CoV-2 response. Contracting CD4+ clones were located mainly in the CM and EM memory subsets, whereas CD8+ clones were found to be enriched in EMRA. The study covered only a couple of mild cases, and larger cohorts including severe cases with pre-infection samples were considered necessary. Whether the second-wave clones peaking on day 37 were SARS-CoV-2 specific was not confirmed.

Relative to germline, V is missing 0 bases and J is missing 0 bases, with 6 bases of the junction outside any gene match. The CDR3, cysteine through phenylalanine, is 16 amino acids long. Only the CDR3 part of the read is kept: 48 bases, read in frame from the first base. CDR1 SGDLS and CDR2 YYNGEE were looked up in the germline V gene. Sequencing instrument: Illumina NovaSeq 6000. TCRalpha and TCRbeta cDNA libraries were constructed by 5'RACE with constant-segment primers, with sample barcodes and unique molecular identifiers being introduced. Trizol reagent was used to extract RNA from every sample. Amplification of the libraries took two PCR steps, and the second step added a second sample barcode plus Illumina TruSeq adapters. Libraries were sequenced on an Illumina NovaSeq with 2 x 150 bp paired-end reads. The study's own analysis went as follows. Reads were demultiplexed and collapsed into UMI-guided consensus sequences with migec v1.2.7. With mixcr v2.1.11, UMI consensuses were aligned to TRA and TRB V and J templates and assembled into clonotypes. A clonotype was counted as expanded or contracted only when both edgeR and NoisET called the clonotype significant, with the noise models trained on biological replicates. For edgeR calls, the cutoffs were a false discovery rate-adjusted p below 0.01 and a log2 fold-change threshold of 1. As an exploratory analysis of dynamics, max-normalized trajectories of the 1000 most abundant clonotypes were examined with PCA combined with hierarchical clustering. Separately sequenced CD4+ and CD8+ repertoires were used to assign a CD4 or CD8 phenotype to each responding clone. TCRdb reworked the public reads: Q25 trimming with fastp, MiXCR clone assembly, productive beta chains retained. Identical CDR3 protein sequences are pooled into one entry, listed with their most common genes and DNA. The V and J calls and clone size come from TCRdb's table, not from the authors' own analysis. Across this sample there are 250,000 to 300,000 distinct CDR3 sequences, with 15% to 20% seen only once. The top ten constitute 22% of the sample.

Ficoll-Paque density gradient centrifugation was the method used to isolate PBMCs. The sequence joins TRBV9 to TRBJ2-7, with 7 central nucleotides matching TRBD1. The material sequenced was PBMCs or a T cell subset sorted from them (not recorded which). This sequence originates from a man in his late teens or twenties who had mild COVID-19 (a few samples of this study predate the infection). The sample titles of this study are shuffled in the database, so cell type and time point are left out; the donor was told from shared clones. The nucleotides read TGTGCCAGCAGCGTAGAGGGGGCCACTCACTCCTACGAGCAGTACTTC. Translated, it gives CASSVEGATHSYEQYF.